This TCR beta chain was identified in a study of CD8+ T cells in alopecia areata. Study summary: Those treated were given oral tofacitinib at 5 to 10 mg twice daily.

Extraction of RNA preceded its reverse transcription into cDNA, which served as the sequencing template. Sequencing was performed with immunoSEQ multiplex PCR; in TCRdb, only in-frame clones are kept and a portion is missing. The table has 180,000 or so clones, 65% to 75% seen once. With 6 bases removed from V and 1 base from J, the gap between germline ends came to 8 bases. The germline gives CDR1 SQVTM, CDR2 ANQGSEA. The CDR3 consists of 12 residues. The table lists this clone with a few counts. Material: CD8+ T cells sorted from blood, obtained at week 0. This chain links TRBV29-1 with TRBJ2-3; possible D gene TRBD1, 5 bases. The clonotype comes from a human donor with alopecia areata. In nucleotides, the CDR3 is TGCAGCGTGACCAGGGGCACAGATACGCAGTATTTT. It yields the protein CSVTRGTDTQYF.